The sequence of this TCR beta chain was determined in a study of blood T cell repertoires in COVID-19. About the study: Some COVID-19 samples were acute and others convalescent; all came from the United States, Italy and Spain. PBMCs, B-cell-depleted T cells, or T cells were the source of the cDNA or gDNA that made up the material.

As originally analysed: Cell counts per sample came from amplifying reference gene primers. Produced via immunoSEQ multiplex PCR; TCRdb's table is partial and in-frame only. The V and J calls and clone size come from that table; D and trimming were worked out from the DNA. This table has 100,000 to 150,000 clones, around 86% appearing once. Trimming took 0 bases from V and 9 from J, leaving 9 bases between them. Germline V gene data show CDR1 as LNHNV and CDR2 as YYDKDF (reference sequence). This CDR3 spans 12 amino acids. This sequence was found in a man in his 60s with acute or convalescent COVID-19. This chain joins TRBV15 and TRBJ2-7; D is undetermined. Sequencing was performed on peripheral blood. The CDR3 DNA is TGTGCCACCAGCAGAGATTACGGTGTGCAGTACTTC. This gives the protein CATSRDYGVQYF.